Included here is one T cell receptor (beta chain) sequence, with context. Antigen: not known. Every donor was a healthy person donating bone marrow. The PCR ran on 60 Vbeta and 13 Jbeta primers. The method was immunoSEQ multiplex PCR; TCRdb's version includes in-frame clones alone and lacks a portion of them. Counted here are 80,000 to 100,000 clones, around 80% occurring once; the ten biggest clones make up approximately 1.3%. The data were taken from a study of cytomegalovirus exposure and HLA in healthy donors. Regarding the study as a whole: An Asian-associated ancestry cluster reportedly showed fewer N-insertions than the approximately 620-donor mean in a later analysis.

Trimming shortened V by 1 base and J by 0 bases, and 7 bases separated the two germline ends. Germline CDR1 and CDR2: SGHRS and YFSETQ. The CDR3 loop spans 15 amino acids. The sequence was collected from a man aged 35-49 years in good health and CMV-seronegative. The sequenced sample consisted of PBMCs. V gene TRBV5-1 combines with J gene TRBJ1-4; D may be TRBD1 (5 bases). The CDR3 region is CASSLRGTTNEKLFF. The CDR3 DNA reads as TGCGCCAGCAGCTTGCGGGGGACAACTAATGAAAAACTGTTTTTT. The whole variable domain, filled in from reference TRBV5-1 and TRBJ1-4, reads KAGVTQTPRYLIKTRGQQVTLSCSPISGHRSVSWYQQTPGQGLQFLFEYFSETQRNKGNFPGRFSGRQFSNSRSEMNVSTLELGDSALYLCASSLRGTTNEKLFFGSGTQLSVL.